The 32 T cell receptor beta chains below all came from one sample that was sequenced in a study of blood T cell repertoires in COVID-19. TCRdb keeps only in-frame clones here, not all; method: immunoSEQ multiplex PCR. The sample has about 200,000 clones; roughly 91% are singletons. Sequenced material: peripheral blood. The receptors were gathered from a human donor in a cohort sampled during active COVID-19.

The genes are TRBV3-1 (or the pseudogene TRBV3-2) and TRBJ2-3, with D perhaps TRBD2 (5 bases). The CDR3 has 16 amino acids. Germline V gene data show CDR1 as LGHDT and CDR2 as YNNKEL (reference sequence). The V gene lost 2 bases and the J gene lost 0 bases, with 12 bases spanning the gap. The CDR3 coding sequence is TGTGCCAGCAGCCAAAACACTAGGACCAGCACAGATACGCAGTATTTT. This sequence encodes CASSQNTRTSTDTQYF.

This clone was detected once. V is TRBV5-1 and J is TRBJ2-2, with TRBD2 matching 9 bases. This CDR3 is built from 19 residues. Germline CDR1 SGHRS, CDR2 YFSETQ. J gave up 6 bases and V 0 bases, and 15 bases lay outside the gene matches. The CDR3 DNA sequence: TGCGCCAGCAGCTTGGCGGTCCTAGCGGGAAAAAACGGGCCCGGGGAGCTGTTTTTT. Its protein is CASSLAVLAGKNGPGELFF.

This clone was observed once. The V and J genes are TRBV5-4 and TRBJ1-2; D might be TRBD1 (6 bases). From germline, CDR1 is SGHNT and CDR2 YYREEE (reference sequence). V lost 2 bases to trimming and J lost 3 bases, with 11 bases between them. The CDR3 consists of 14 residues. CDR3 sequence reads: CASSFGTSDYGYTF. CDR3 nucleotide sequence: TGTGCCAGCAGCTTTGGGACATCCGACTATGGCTACACCTTC.

The chain recombines TRBV6-4 with TRBJ2-3; TRBD2 is a possible D gene (5 bases). This CDR3 contains 13 residues. The germline V and J ends were trimmed by 3 bases and 8 bases, with 12 bases remaining between them. CDR1 is MRHNA and CDR2 is SNTAGT in the germline V gene. This CDR3 reads CASSDRPRGTQYF. The CDR3 coding sequence is TGTGCCAGCAGTGATCGGCCCCGGGGTACGCAGTATTTT.

V usage is TRBV10-3 and J usage is TRBJ2-1, with 10 bases lining up with TRBD2. Germline trimming cut 10 bases from V and 4 bases from J; bases unmatched to any gene: 7. The CDR3 loop spans 14 amino acids. Germline lookup yields CDR1 ENHRY and CDR2 SYGVKD. This CDR3 is CATSVAGGYNEQFF. CDR3 DNA: TGTGCCACATCCGTAGCGGGGGGTTACAATGAGCAGTTCTTC.

The chain combines TRBV12-3 or TRBV12-4 with TRBJ1-2, with D perhaps matching TRBD1 (5 bases). CDR3 size: 12 residues. V lost 3 bases to trimming and J lost 8 bases, with 10 bases between them. The CDR3 loop reads CASSFGAGGYTF. CDR3 DNA sequence: TGTGCCAGCAGTTTTGGGGCTGGGGGCTACACCTTC.

This chain joins TRBV27 and TRBJ2-1; D perhaps matches TRBD1 (6 bases). The germline V gene encodes CDR1 MNHEY and CDR2 SMNVEV (reference sequence). The CDR3 contains 13 residues. Deletions cut 6 bases from V and 3 bases from J, with 9 bases between. The CDR3 sequence: CASRDSIYNEQFF. The CDR3 region has the DNA TGTGCCAGCAGGGACAGCATCTACAATGAGCAGTTCTTC.

In this sample, this clone turned up once. The chain employs TRBV27 and TRBJ2-2; no clear D gene. The germline V gene has CDR1 MNHEY and CDR2 SMNVEV (reference sequence). V was clipped by 3 bases and J by 0 bases, with 11 bases between them. The CDR3 length is 16 residues. DNA of the CDR3: TGTGCCAGCAGTTTGATTAGTTTCGCGAACACCGGGGAGCTGTTTTTT. It translates to CASSLISFANTGELFF.

The CDR3 region is CASSYPLAGVPQETQYF. The CDR3 bases are TGTGCCAGCAGTTACCCCCTAGCGGGAGTGCCCCAAGAGACCCAGTACTTC. This chain uses TRBV6-2 or TRBV6-3 with TRBJ2-5; 10 bases map to TRBD2. Germline assignment: CDR1 MNHEY and CDR2 SVGEGT. V trimming: 2 bases; J trimming: 1 base; junction bases outside the gene matches: 7. CDR3 length equals 17 residues.

The gene calls are TRBV18 and TRBJ2-7; TRBD1 agrees at 7 bases. Germline-derived CDR1 and CDR2 are KGHSH and LQKENI. V dropped 0 bases and J dropped 4; count of bases not matched to a gene: 6. The CDR3 runs to 15 residues. DNA for the CDR3: TGTGCCAGCTCACCACCGGGACAGCCCCTGTACGAGCAGTACTTC. Residues: CASSPPGQPLYEQYF.

V is TRBV10-3 and J is TRBJ1-4; 8 nucleotides align to TRBD1. V shed 7 bases and J 3 bases; nucleotides not matched to a gene: 7. This CDR3 has 15 residues. Germline V lookup: CDR1 ENHRY, CDR2 SYGVKD. The CDR3 region is CAITQDRGSNEKLFF. The CDR3 coding sequence is TGTGCCATCACCCAAGACAGGGGTTCTAATGAAAAACTGTTTTTT.

The gene calls are TRBV28 and TRBJ2-7; 7 bases are a match to TRBD1. The ends lost 8 bases at V and 2 bases at J; junction bases unmatched: 6. Looked up from germline, CDR1 is MDHEN and CDR2 is SYDVKM. The CDR3 runs 13 residues. The CDR3: CASRDRGTYEQYF. The CDR3 bases are TGTGCCAGCCGGGACAGAGGAACCTACGAGCAGTACTTC.

The rearrangement uses TRBV5-1 and TRBJ1-2; 12 nucleotides line up with TRBD1. CDR1 SGHRS and CDR2 YFSETQ come from the germline V gene. V shed 4 bases, J shed 7 bases, and the junction held 8 bases outside the gene matches. The CDR3 extends over 15 amino acids. The CDR3 sequence: CASSLGQGAVGGYTF. CDR3 nucleotides: TGCGCCAGCAGCCTGGGACAGGGGGCTGTAGGTGGCTACACCTTC.

This chain uses TRBV11-3 with TRBJ2-5; D is ambiguous. Between the trimmed V and J ends, which lost 5 bases and 1 base, there was a span of 14 bases. CDR3 length: 15 amino acids. The V gene's germline CDR1 is SGHNT and CDR2 YENEEA. CDR3 nucleotide sequence: TGTGCCAGCAGCAGAAACCCCGGGTCCCAAGAGACCCAGTACTTC. Protein sequence: CASSRNPGSQETQYF.

This clone was detected only a few times. The chain employs TRBV7-2 and TRBJ2-7; no firm D call. Trimming shortened V by 2 bases and J by 0 bases, and 8 bases separated the two germline ends. Germline CDR1 reads SGHTA; CDR2 reads FQGNSA. This CDR3 is built from 14 residues. The CDR3 protein is CASSLKADSYEQYF. CDR3 DNA sequence: TGTGCCAGCAGCTTAAAGGCGGACTCCTACGAGCAGTACTTC.

This rearrangement joins TRBV19 to TRBJ1-2, with 7 bases fitting TRBD1. J lost 5 bases, V lost 5 bases, and 5 bases had no gene match. Germline V lookup: CDR1 LNHDA, CDR2 SQIVND (reference sequence). The CDR3 length is 13 residues. CDR3 nucleotide sequence: TGTGCCAGTAGTGTGGGGACAGTGTATGGCTACACCTTC. Its protein product is CASSVGTVYGYTF.

The rearrangement joins TRBV3-1 (or the pseudogene TRBV3-2) to TRBJ2-7; TRBD1 agrees at 10 bases. J was trimmed by 5 bases and V by 1 base; bases with no gene match: 14. This CDR3 has 18 residues. Germline CDR1 is LGHDT and CDR2 is YNNKEL (reference sequence). The CDR3 sequence is CASSQGFIRDRGLDEQYF. CDR3 DNA: TGTGCCAGCAGCCAAGGTTTCATCCGGGACAGGGGTCTCGACGAGCAGTACTTC.

J is TRBJ2-3 and V is TRBV7-2, with 12 positions matching TRBD2. The J segment lost 5 bases and the V segment lost 6 bases, leaving 9 bases of the junction unmatched. Germline V gives CDR1 SGHTA, CDR2 FQGNSA. The length of the CDR3 is 16 residues. CDR3 in DNA: TGTGCCAGCAGAACCTCCGGACTAGCGGGAAAAGATACGCAGTATTTT. Translated: CASRTSGLAGKDTQYF.

The chain uses TRBV5-1 and TRBJ2-2, with 7 bases identical to TRBD1. The junction had 2 bases not matched to a gene; V was cut back by 5 bases and J by 7 bases. The CDR3 totals 12 residues. CDR1 and CDR2 from the germline V gene are SGHRS and YFSETQ. The CDR3 DNA follows: TGCGCCAGCAGAACAGGGGTCGGGGAGCTGTTTTTT. Protein sequence: CASRTGVGELFF.

This clone appeared a few times. DNA for the CDR3: TGTGCCAGCATCCTTTCCGGCGGGAGTGCCTACGAGCAGTACTTC. Translated, it gives CASILSGGSAYEQYF. The rearrangement uses TRBV6-5 and TRBJ2-7; TRBD2 matches 7 bases. The CDR3 extends over 15 amino acids. Losses at the gene ends were 7 bases for V and 2 bases for J; bases not matched to a gene: 11. Germline values: CDR1 MNHEY, CDR2 SVGAGI.

The rearrangement joins TRBV4-3 to TRBJ2-6, with D perhaps matching TRBD1 (5 bases). Germline V gene sequence: CDR1 LGHNA, CDR2 YSLEER. V was trimmed by 0 bases and J by 1 base, leaving 7 bases between them. The CDR3 has 16 residues. CDR3 loop: CASSQDQGSGANVLTF. CDR3 bases: TGCGCCAGCAGCCAAGATCAGGGTTCTGGGGCCAACGTCCTGACTTTC.

V and J are TRBV29-1 and TRBJ2-1; 9 nucleotides match TRBD2. CDR3 length equals 12 residues. The germline V gene encodes CDR1 SQVTM and CDR2 ANQGSEA. Germline trimming cut 7 bases from V and 8 bases from J; bases unmatched to any gene: 6. The CDR3 sequence: CSGLAGVDEQFF. The CDR3, as DNA: TGCAGCGGATTAGCGGGAGTCGATGAGCAGTTCTTC.

The chain is built from TRBV7-2 and TRBJ2-3; D gene unclear. V shed 2 bases and J shed 2 bases, with 8 bases lying between them. Germline V gene lookup returns CDR1 SGHTA and CDR2 FQGNSA. The CDR3 covers 14 residues. The CDR3 coding sequence is TGTGCCAGCAGCTTACTCTCGTTCACAGATACGCAGTATTTT. Encoded protein: CASSLLSFTDTQYF.

This clone was seen just once. The chain has TRBV28 and TRBJ1-1; D is unclear. V lost 2 bases, J lost 0 bases, and 10 bases lay in between. CDR1 MDHEN and CDR2 SYDVKM come from the germline V gene. The CDR3 covers 15 residues. For the CDR3, the DNA is TGTGCCAGCAGTTTAGTTTCCGTTTTGAACACTGAAGCTTTCTTT. Its translation is CASSLVSVLNTEAFF.

The gene calls are TRBV19 and TRBJ1-1; TRBD1 is a possible D gene (5 bases). V lost 5 bases and J 3 bases, leaving 13 bases between the germline ends. Per the germline V gene, CDR1 is LNHDA and CDR2 is SQIVND (reference sequence). The CDR3 extends over 14 amino acids. The CDR3 nucleotides are TGTGCCAGTAGTGTGCAGGGAGGGTACACTGAAGCTTTCTTT. The encoded protein is CASSVQGGYTEAFF.

The gene calls are TRBV4-2 and TRBJ2-1, with D uncertain. The CDR3 totals 14 residues. Between the trimmed V and J ends, which lost 1 base and 5 bases, there was a span of 9 bases. The germline V gene encodes CDR1 LGHNA and CDR2 YNFKEQ. This chain's CDR3 is CASSQVSRDNEQFF. CDR3 nucleotides: TGTGCCAGCAGCCAAGTTAGTCGGGACAATGAGCAGTTCTTC.

The gene calls are TRBV27 and TRBJ2-5; 13 bases line up with TRBD2. The V segment lost 5 bases and the J segment 0 bases; nucleotides outside the gene matches: 12. Germline CDR1 and CDR2: MNHEY and SMNVEV (reference sequence). The CDR3 has 19 amino acids. CDR3 nucleotides: TGTGCCAGCAGTCTCGCCCCACTAGCGGGAGGGCCCCACCAAGAGACCCAGTACTTC. This translates into CASSLAPLAGGPHQETQYF.

The chain has TRBV5-6 and TRBJ1-2; possibly TRBD1 for D (5 bases). This CDR3 is built from 15 residues. CDR1 and CDR2 from the germline V gene are SGHDT and YYEEEE. V gave up 3 bases and J gave up 2 bases, with 14 bases separating them. For the CDR3, the DNA is TGTGCCAGCAGCTGGGGGGTTGATGGAAACTATGGCTACACCTTC. This translates into CASSWGVDGNYGYTF.

This chain's CDR3 is CASSQEPVTQRGYNEQFF. CDR3 nucleotides: TGCGCCAGCAGCCAAGAGCCTGTGACCCAGCGGGGGTACAATGAGCAGTTCTTC. This rearrangement joins TRBV4-3 to TRBJ2-1, with 8 positions matching TRBD2. CDR3 size: 18 residues. Germline CDR1 and CDR2: LGHNA and YSLEER. V trimming: 0 bases; J trimming: 4 bases; junction bases outside the gene matches: 11.

This clone appeared once. The chain joins TRBV7-2 to TRBJ2-2; D remains unclear. This CDR3 region has 13 residues. Trimming removed 5 bases at V and 1 base at J, with 5 bases between. Germline CDR1 is SGHTA and CDR2 is FQGNSA. CDR3 loop: CASSAQNTGELFF. In DNA, the CDR3 is TGTGCCAGCAGCGCACAGAACACCGGGGAGCTGTTTTTT.

The rearrangement joins TRBV30 to TRBJ2-3; no reliable D call. CDR3 length: 14 amino acids. Deletions cut 0 bases from V and 0 bases from J, with 7 bases between. The germline V gene has CDR1 GTSNPN and CDR2 SVGIG (reference sequence). The CDR3 DNA reads as TGTGCCTGGAGTGTAAGCCAAAGCACAGATACGCAGTATTTT. Its protein product is CAWSVSQSTDTQYF.

This clone was counted between two and nine times. The chain combines TRBV6-2 or TRBV6-3 with TRBJ1-1; TRBD1 is a possible D gene (6 bases). Trimming cost V 0 bases and J 4 bases, with 9 bases left between them. The germline gives CDR1 MNHEY, CDR2 SVGEGT. The CDR3 sequence is 14 residues long. The DNA of the CDR3 is TGTGCCAGCAGTTACTCAGCAGGGGTCACTGAAGCTTTCTTT. Translating gives CASSYSAGVTEAFF.